This T cell receptor (beta chain) was captured by sequencing in a study of cytomegalovirus exposure and HLA in healthy donors. Whole-study results and caveats: The likely explanation for a cluster of highly shared sequence variants was sequencing artifact. In an earlier analysis, productive rearrangement rates for most beta V segments clustered near 87% or 30%. In a later analysis, the majority of CMV-associated beta chains seemingly showed HLA restriction.

The CDR3 contains 16 residues. J was trimmed by 4 bases and V by 1 base; bases with no gene match: 7. CDR1 and CDR2 (germline): MNHEY, SMNVEV (reference sequence). As concerns this clone: Its antigen is still unknown.

The PCR made use of 60 Vbeta and 13 Jbeta primers. Here immunoSEQ multiplex PCR was the method, and the copy in TCRdb shows in-frame clones only, minus some. The data show some 180,000 clones, 65% to 90% seen once. The J gene is TRBJ1-1, the V gene TRBV27, with TRBD1 identical over 9 bases. This clonotype originated in a woman between 50 and 59 years old in good health and CMV-seronegative. The sequenced material came from PBMCs. Here the CDR3 DNA reads TGTGCCAGCAGTTTATTAGTGGGACAGGGCGGCACTGAAGCTTTCTTT. Translated: CASSLLVGQGGTEAFF.